This T cell receptor beta chain originates from a study of regulatory T cells in long-lasting Graves disease. Arm-PCR of CDR3 regions with iRepertoire HTBI primers generated TCR beta libraries. MiXCR, run by TCRdb on the multiplex PCR reads, gives a single entry per CDR3 protein. The sample holds under 350,000 distinct CDR3 sequences, roughly a fifth seen once. Time point meaning: persistent/refractory GD, antithyroid drugs over 5 years with positive TRAb. There was RNA extracted from PBMCs, and the TCR library was made from it. V was clipped by 1 base and J by 5 bases, with 11 bases between them. Germline values: CDR1 SGHTA, CDR2 FQGNSA. The CDR3 has 14 residues.

The source is a female donor with Graves disease. The chain employs TRBV7-2 and TRBJ2-5; weak D call: TRBD2 (5 bases). The input for sequencing was peripheral blood mononuclear cells (PBMCs), taken when the disease was refractory, from a patient treated with antithyroid drugs. CDR3 nucleotide sequence: TGTGCCAGCAGCTTAGGAGGGATTTTGGAGACCCAGTACTTC. Its protein is CASSLGGILETQYF. Filled out from reference TRBV7-2 and TRBJ2-5, the complete variable domain reads GAGVSQSPSNKVTEKGKDVELRCDPISGHTALYWYRQSLGQGLEFLIYFQGNSAPDKSGLPSDRFSAERTGGSVSTLTIQRTQQEDSAVYLCASSLGGILETQYFGPGTRLLVL.